In its sample, the clone carrying this T cell receptor beta chain was seen many times. The data derive from a study of T cell repertoires in cytomegalovirus infection. Turning to the study itself: Public TCR beta signatures indicated both CMV infection and matching HLA type.

Looked up from germline, CDR1 is SGHDN and CDR2 is FVKESK. The CDR3 extends over 13 amino acids. V was clipped by 6 bases and J by 3 bases, with 11 bases between them. TCRdb reprocessed the reads via MiXCR and lists one record per CDR3 protein. The table records around 450,000 distinct CDR3 sequences, approximately 10% of them present only once. The receptor was derived from a human donor in good health (CMV status not recorded). Some clones in this sample may be carry-over from other donors' samples. Sequencing input: PBMCs. This chain connects TRBV14 to TRBJ1-2; maybe TRBD1 (6 bases). The CDR3 DNA is TGTGCCAGCAGTACAGGGAACTACTATGGCTACACCTTC. Protein: CASSTGNYYGYTF.